A single sample is the source of the 25 T cell receptor beta chains below, sequenced in a study of blood T cell repertoires in COVID-19. Using immunoSEQ multiplex PCR, the repertoire was profiled, and TCRdb retains in-frame clones only, with some absent. The sample lists some 50,000 clones, 85% to 90% occurring once. The specimen sequenced was peripheral blood. The receptor source for this set is a woman of 80 years or more with COVID-19, enrolled during active disease.

The chain is built from TRBV5-6 and TRBJ1-2, with D possibly matching TRBD1 (6 bases). Germline assignment: CDR1 SGHDT and CDR2 YYEEEE. CDR3 length equals 13 residues. The V end was cut by 4 bases, the J end by 8 bases, with 15 bases between. The CDR3, as DNA: TGTGCCAGCAGCAGGAGACAGGTCCGCGGCTACACCTTC. Its translation: CASSRRQVRGYTF.

The CDR3 is CASSIGRESTEAFF. Written as DNA, the CDR3 is TGTGCCAGTAGTATAGGAAGGGAGAGCACTGAAGCTTTCTTT. V gene TRBV19 combines with J gene TRBJ1-1, with D unclear. Germline CDR1 and CDR2: LNHDA and SQIVND (reference sequence). The CDR3 is 14 amino acids. V lost 1 base, J lost 4 bases, and 10 bases lay in between. The full variable domain, in which reference TRBV19 and TRBJ1-1 provide the parts outside the CDR3, is DGGITQSPKYLFRKEGQNVTLSCEQNLNHDAMYWYRQDPGQGLRLIYYSQIVNDFQKGDIAEGYSVSREKKESFPLTVTSAQKNPTAFYLCASSIGRESTEAFFGQGTRLTVV.

This chain links TRBV6-5 with TRBJ2-1; 7 bases line up with TRBD2. V lost 4 bases to trimming and J lost 6 bases; unmatched junction nucleotides: 12. Per germline, CDR1 MNHEY and CDR2 SVGAGI. The CDR3 runs to 16 residues. The CDR3 bases are TGTGCCAGCAGTTCCCGAGGGACTATTTACTCCAATGAGCAGTTCTTC. As protein: CASSSRGTIYSNEQFF.

The chain recombines TRBV3-1 (or the pseudogene TRBV3-2) with TRBJ1-5, with 8 bases aligning to TRBD1. CDR1 and CDR2 (germline): LGHDT, YNNKEL (reference sequence). The CDR3 sequence is 17 residues long. J lost 4 bases, V lost 1 base, and 9 bases had no gene match. Here the CDR3 reads CASSQGARGLGNQPQHF. In DNA, the CDR3 is TGTGCCAGCAGCCAAGGGGCCAGGGGGCTAGGGAATCAGCCCCAGCATTTT.

This chain uses TRBV7-9 with TRBJ2-1; D remains ambiguous. In germline, CDR1 is SEHNR, CDR2 FQNEAQ (reference sequence). The CDR3 length is 12 residues. Trimming pared 10 bases from V and 6 bases from J, leaving 13 bases between. The DNA for the CDR3 is TGTGCCACGCGGCAGCTCGGCAATGAGCAGTTCTTC. This encodes CATRQLGNEQFF.

This chain connects TRBV6-1 to TRBJ2-7; 9 bases fit TRBD1. Germline lookup yields CDR1 MNHNS and CDR2 SASEGT. This CDR3 comprises 16 residues. V was pared by 2 bases and J by 3 bases, with 8 bases of the junction left unmatched. The CDR3 nucleotides read TGTGCCAGCAGTGAACCATTGGGGACAGGGATCTACGAGCAGTACTTC. It codes for CASSEPLGTGIYEQYF.

This chain uses TRBV18 with TRBJ2-4; D may be TRBD1 (5 bases). CDR3 size: 16 residues. V was pared by 2 bases and J by 0 bases, with 11 bases between. Germline CDR1 is KGHSH and CDR2 is LQKENI. CDR3 region: CASSPVQGLAKNIQYF. As DNA, the CDR3 is TGTGCCAGCTCACCAGTTCAGGGCTTAGCCAAAAACATTCAGTACTTC.

The J gene is TRBJ1-6, the V gene TRBV2, with 9 bases matching TRBD1. J was trimmed by 6 bases and V by 5 bases; bases with no gene match: 8. CDR1 and CDR2 from the germline V gene are SNHLY and FYNNEI. The CDR3 spans 16 residues. This CDR3 is CASSRQGVSPNSPLHF. The DNA for the CDR3 is TGTGCCAGCAGTCGACAGGGGGTCTCCCCTAATTCACCCCTCCACTTT.

The chain carries TRBV19 and TRBJ1-5; D is undetermined. Germline V lookup: CDR1 LNHDA, CDR2 SQIVND (reference sequence). The CDR3 is 13 amino acids. Trimming cost V 5 bases and J 4 bases, with 9 bases left between them. This CDR3 reads CASSLAGNQPQHF. DNA of the CDR3: TGTGCCAGTAGTTTAGCGGGTAATCAGCCCCAGCATTTT.

The chain couples TRBV7-3 to TRBJ1-1; 7 bases are a match to TRBD1. The CDR3 consists of 14 residues. Germline V CDR1 and CDR2: SGHTA, FQGTGA. V gave up 6 bases and J gave up 1 base; unmatched junction bases: 5. The CDR3 sequence is CASRGTVENTEAFF. The CDR3 DNA reads as TGTGCCAGCAGGGGGACAGTCGAGAACACTGAAGCTTTCTTT.

The chain joins TRBV6-5 to TRBJ1-2; D gene uncertain. The ends were cut back, 7 bases at V and 4 bases at J, with 13 bases in the middle. This CDR3 comprises 13 residues. The V gene's germline CDR1 is MNHEY and CDR2 SVGAGI. Here the CDR3 DNA reads TGTGCCAGCACCCACGGGGTGTTCTATGGCTACACCTTC. Amino acid sequence: CASTHGVFYGYTF.

CDR3 amino acids: CASSSYAARLQETQYF. DNA of the CDR3: TGTGCCAGCAGCTCCTATGCAGCTAGACTCCAAGAGACCCAGTACTTC. The gene calls are TRBV7-9 and TRBJ2-5; no clear D. Germline V lookup: CDR1 SEHNR, CDR2 FQNEAQ (reference sequence). V was clipped by 4 bases and J by 1 base, with 16 bases between them. The CDR3 covers 16 residues.

The chain uses TRBV29-1 and TRBJ2-7; 10 bases match TRBD1. CDR3 size: 13 residues. CDR1 is SQVTM, CDR2 ANQGSEA, per germline. Unmatched junction bases numbered 7, after V lost 7 bases and J lost 4 bases. The CDR3 region has the DNA TGCAGCGGCCTGACAGGGGGCACTTACGAGCAGTACTTC. This translates into CSGLTGGTYEQYF.

V is TRBV7-2 and J is TRBJ2-5; TRBD2 agrees at 8 bases. V lost 0 bases and J lost 4; bases outside the gene matches: 1. Germline V gene data show CDR1 as SGHTA and CDR2 as FQGNSA. This CDR3 region has 14 residues. The DNA for the CDR3 is TGTGCCAGCAGCTTAGCGCTAGCGGGAGAGACCCAGTACTTC. Protein: CASSLALAGETQYF. The whole variable domain, filled in from reference TRBV7-2 and TRBJ2-5, reads GAGVSQSPSNKVTEKGKDVELRCDPISGHTALYWYRQSLGQGLEFLIYFQGNSAPDKSGLPSDRFSAERTGGSVSTLTIQRTQQEDSAVYLCASSLALAGETQYFGPGTRLLVL.

The chain carries TRBV6-5 and TRBJ1-2, with D maybe TRBD1 (5 bases). The CDR3 contains 14 residues. Germline-derived CDR1 and CDR2 are MNHEY and SVGAGI. V lost 6 bases to trimming and J lost 4 bases, with 15 bases between them. The CDR3 DNA is TGTGCCAGCAGCTTGACAGTTTATGTCTATGGCTACACCTTC. Its translation is CASSLTVYVYGYTF.

The CDR3, as DNA: TGTGCCAGCAGACTACCCGGCGATGGTCGCTCTGGAAACACCATATATTTT. It specifies CASRLPGDGRSGNTIYF. The chain is built from TRBV7-2 and TRBJ1-3, with D hard to call. The CDR3 runs to 17 residues. Germline CDR1 is SGHTA and CDR2 is FQGNSA. V was cut by 6 bases and J by 0 bases, with 18 bases left in between.

This rearrangement joins TRBV28 to TRBJ1-6, with 12 nucleotides matching TRBD1. The length of the CDR3 is 15 residues. Germline lookup yields CDR1 MDHEN and CDR2 SYDVKM. With 3 bases clipped from V and 7 bases from J, the junction kept 1 base outside the gene matches. CDR3: CASSLGTGGNSPLHF. CDR3 coding DNA: TGTGCCAGCAGTTTGGGGACAGGGGGCAATTCACCCCTCCACTTT.

The genes are TRBV10-1 and TRBJ2-2; 9 positions match TRBD2. V shed 6 bases, J shed 4 bases, and the junction held 3 bases outside the gene matches. The CDR3 is 14 residues long. Germline V CDR1 and CDR2: WNHNN, SYGVQD (reference sequence). The CDR3 sequence is CASRSTSGTGELFF. CDR3 coding DNA: TGCGCCAGCAGATCGACTAGCGGCACCGGGGAGCTGTTTTTT.

The J gene is TRBJ2-7, the V gene TRBV2, with a possible D match to TRBD1 (5 bases). The V and J ends lost 1 base and 9 bases respectively, with 19 bases between them. Germline values: CDR1 SNHLY, CDR2 FYNNEI. The length of the CDR3 is 15 residues. CDR3 loop: CASSEGRQDTRRQYF. The CDR3 DNA sequence: TGTGCCAGCAGTGAAGGTCGGCAGGACACTCGGCGGCAGTACTTC. Drawing the rest from reference TRBV2 and TRBJ2-7, the complete variable domain is EPEVTQTPSHQVTQMGQEVILRCVPISNHLYFYWYRQILGQKVEFLVSFYNNEISEKSEIFDDQFSVERPDGSNFTLKIRSTKLEDSAMYFCASSEGRQDTRRQYFGPGTRLTVT.

V and J are TRBV19 and TRBJ2-5, with 12 nucleotides matching TRBD2. V lost 6 bases to trimming and J lost 2 bases; unmatched junction nucleotides: 7. CDR3 length equals 16 residues. CDR1 LNHDA and CDR2 SQIVND come from the germline V gene (reference sequence). CDR3 nucleotides: TGTGCCAGTAGGGACGCGACTAGCGGGAGACAAGAGACCCAGTACTTC. Translation: CASRDATSGRQETQYF.

This clone was detected only once. V gene TRBV18 combines with J gene TRBJ1-2, with 7 positions matching TRBD1. V trimming: 6 bases; J trimming: 4 bases; junction bases outside the gene matches: 8. This CDR3 is 14 amino acids long. CDR1 and CDR2 from the germline V gene are KGHSH and LQKENI. CDR3 bases: TGTGCCAGCTCGCCGGGACAGAGCGGCTATGGCTACACCTTC. Translated, it gives CASSPGQSGYGYTF.

The chain couples TRBV11-2 to TRBJ2-3, with D perhaps matching TRBD2 (6 bases). Looked up from germline, CDR1 is SGHAT and CDR2 is FQNNGV. The germline V and J ends were trimmed by 5 bases and 2 bases, with 14 bases remaining between them. This CDR3 is built from 15 residues. CDR3 nucleotides: TGTGCCAGCAGCACCTGGGGGGTGGACACAGATACGCAGTATTTT. Its translation: CASSTWGVDTDTQYF.

The V and J genes are TRBV10-3 and TRBJ2-1; tentatively, D is TRBD1 (6 bases). The ends were cut back, 8 bases at V and 7 bases at J, with 9 bases in the middle. This CDR3 is 11 amino acids long. Germline V gene lookup returns CDR1 ENHRY and CDR2 SYGVKD. The DNA for the CDR3 is TGTGCCATCGGGACAACAAATGAGCAGTTCTTC. Amino acid sequence: CAIGTTNEQFF.

This rearrangement joins TRBV5-5 to TRBJ1-4; D is unclear. CDR1 is SGHKS, CDR2 YYEKEE, per germline (reference sequence). With 4 bases removed from V and 3 bases from J, the gap between germline ends came to 16 bases. The CDR3 sequence is 16 residues long. CDR3 residues: CASSVAAAAANEKLFF. The CDR3 DNA sequence: TGTGCCAGCAGCGTGGCTGCGGCTGCCGCTAATGAAAAACTGTTTTTT.

The chain joins TRBV7-2 to TRBJ2-2; 7 nucleotides line up with TRBD1. The CDR3 has 16 residues. The trim removed 5 bases at V and 2 bases at J, leaving 8 bases unmatched. Germline values: CDR1 SGHTA, CDR2 FQGNSA. DNA for the CDR3: TGTGCCAGCAGCCCCCAGGGGACAGAAAACACCGGGGAGCTGTTTTTT. Its protein is CASSPQGTENTGELFF.